Described below is a single T cell receptor (beta chain) sequence and its context. What it binds is unknown. The V segment lost 10 bases and the J segment 3 bases; nucleotides outside the gene matches: 8. Germline CDR1 and CDR2: MDHEN and SYDVKM. There are 13 residues in the CDR3. The data are from a study of CD8 T cells in ankylosing spondylitis. Findings and caveats of the study: In reactive arthritis synovial fluid and blood, some motif variants had been reported before. A motif in TCR beta, a set of roughly eight highly homologous variants, appeared characteristic of ankylosing spondylitis blood.

TCRdb passed the 5' RACE reads through MiXCR, listing each CDR3 protein once. The sample lists about 800,000 distinct CDR3 sequences, 10% to 15% seen once, with approximately 0.46% in the top ten. This TCR derives from a male donor with ankylosing spondylitis. The specimen sequenced was blood, either unsorted or a sorted T cell fraction (not recorded which). The chain uses TRBV28 and TRBJ2-7; TRBD1 agrees at 8 bases. CDR3 DNA: TGTGCCACCGTTCCGGGACAGGACTACGAGCAGTACTTC. Translated, it gives CATVPGQDYEQYF.